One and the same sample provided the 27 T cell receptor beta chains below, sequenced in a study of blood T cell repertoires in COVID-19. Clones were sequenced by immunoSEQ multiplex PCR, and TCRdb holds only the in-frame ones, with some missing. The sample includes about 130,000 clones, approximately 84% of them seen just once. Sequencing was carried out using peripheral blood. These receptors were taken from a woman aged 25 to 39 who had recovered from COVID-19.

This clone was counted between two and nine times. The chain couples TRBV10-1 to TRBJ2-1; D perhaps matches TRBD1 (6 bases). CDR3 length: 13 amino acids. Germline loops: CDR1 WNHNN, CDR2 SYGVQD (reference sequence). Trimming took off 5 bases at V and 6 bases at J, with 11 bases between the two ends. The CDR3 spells CASSLTGSNEQFF. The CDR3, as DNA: TGCGCCAGCAGTCTAACAGGGAGCAATGAGCAGTTCTTC.

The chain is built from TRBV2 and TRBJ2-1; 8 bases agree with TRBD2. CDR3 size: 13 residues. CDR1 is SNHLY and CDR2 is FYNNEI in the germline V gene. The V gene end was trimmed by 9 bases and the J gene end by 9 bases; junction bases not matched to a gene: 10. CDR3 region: CARAGGARAEQFF. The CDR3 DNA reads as TGTGCCAGGGCCGGGGGGGCGAGGGCTGAGCAGTTCTTC. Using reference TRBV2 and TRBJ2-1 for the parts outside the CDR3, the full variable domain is EPEVTQTPSHQVTQMGQEVILRCVPISNHLYFYWYRQILGQKVEFLVSFYNNEISEKSEIFDDQFSVERPDGSNFTLKIRSTKLEDSAMYFCARAGGARAEQFFGPGTRLTVL.

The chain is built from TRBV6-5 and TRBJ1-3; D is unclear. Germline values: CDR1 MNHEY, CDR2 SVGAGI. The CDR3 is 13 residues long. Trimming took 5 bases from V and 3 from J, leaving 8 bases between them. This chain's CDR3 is CASSPRGGNTIYF. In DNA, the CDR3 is TGTGCCAGCAGTCCCCGGGGTGGAAACACCATATATTTT.

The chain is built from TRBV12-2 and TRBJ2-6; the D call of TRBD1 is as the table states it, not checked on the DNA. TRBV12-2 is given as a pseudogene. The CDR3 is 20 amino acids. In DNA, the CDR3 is TGTGCAAGTCGCCTGAGACAGCCCGGGACAGGGACTTCTGGGGCCAACGTCCTGACTTTC. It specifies CASRLRQPGTGTSGANVLTF.

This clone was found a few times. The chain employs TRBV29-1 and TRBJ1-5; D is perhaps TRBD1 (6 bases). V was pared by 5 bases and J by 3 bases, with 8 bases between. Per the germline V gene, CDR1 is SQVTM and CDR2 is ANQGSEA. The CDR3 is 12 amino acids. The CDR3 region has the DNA TGCAGCGTTCGGGACACCAATCAGCCCCAGCATTTT. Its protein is CSVRDTNQPQHF.

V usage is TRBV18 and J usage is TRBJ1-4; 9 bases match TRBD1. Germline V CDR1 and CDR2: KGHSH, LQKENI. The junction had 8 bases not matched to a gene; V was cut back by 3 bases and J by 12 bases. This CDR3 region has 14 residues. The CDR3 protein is CASSPRDRVSELFF. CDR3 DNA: TGTGCCAGCTCACCCCGGGACAGGGTGAGCGAACTGTTTTTT.

The CDR3 sequence: CASSLRDRGAYEQYF. CDR3 nucleotide sequence: TGTGCCAGCAGCTTACGGGACAGGGGCGCCTACGAGCAGTACTTC. The rearrangement links TRBV3-1 (or the pseudogene TRBV3-2) to TRBJ2-7; 10 positions match TRBD1. CDR3 length equals 15 residues. J gave up 2 bases and V 5 bases, and 6 bases lay outside the gene matches. Germline assignment: CDR1 LGHDT and CDR2 YNNKEL (reference sequence).

The CDR3 coding sequence is TGTGCCAGCAGCCCAAGACTCCCAAACACAGATACGCAGTATTTT. It specifies CASSPRLPNTDTQYF. The V gene is TRBV5-4, the J gene TRBJ2-3, with D hard to call. The V gene's germline CDR1 is SGHNT and CDR2 YYREEE (reference sequence). V was trimmed by 4 bases and J by 2 bases, leaving 14 bases between them. This CDR3 spans 15 amino acids.

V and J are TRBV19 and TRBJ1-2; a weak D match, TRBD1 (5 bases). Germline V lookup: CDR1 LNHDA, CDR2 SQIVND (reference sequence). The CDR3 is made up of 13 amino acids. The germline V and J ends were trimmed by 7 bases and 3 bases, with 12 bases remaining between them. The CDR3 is CASTLGQYYGYTF. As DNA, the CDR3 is TGTGCCAGTACTTTGGGGCAGTACTATGGCTACACCTTC.

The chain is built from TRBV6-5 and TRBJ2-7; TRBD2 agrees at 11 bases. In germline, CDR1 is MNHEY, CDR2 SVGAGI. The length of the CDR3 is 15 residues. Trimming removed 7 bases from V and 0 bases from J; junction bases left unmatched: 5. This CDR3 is CASKGGTSGSYEQYF. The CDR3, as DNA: TGTGCCAGCAAGGGGGGGACTAGCGGCTCCTACGAGCAGTACTTC.

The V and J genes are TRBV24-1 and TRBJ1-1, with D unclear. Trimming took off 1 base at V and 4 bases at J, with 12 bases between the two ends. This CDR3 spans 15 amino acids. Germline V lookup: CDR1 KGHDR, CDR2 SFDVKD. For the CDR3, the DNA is TGTGCCACCAGTGATTTTGAGAGGGAGGGCACTGAAGCTTTCTTT. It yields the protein CATSDFEREGTEAFF.

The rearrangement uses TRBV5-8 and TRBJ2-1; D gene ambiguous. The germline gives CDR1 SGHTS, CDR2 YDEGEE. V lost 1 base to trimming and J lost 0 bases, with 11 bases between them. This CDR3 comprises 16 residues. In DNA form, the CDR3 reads TGTGCCAGCAGCTTGAAGCCGGGTTTCTCCTACAATGAGCAGTTCTTC. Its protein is CASSLKPGFSYNEQFF.

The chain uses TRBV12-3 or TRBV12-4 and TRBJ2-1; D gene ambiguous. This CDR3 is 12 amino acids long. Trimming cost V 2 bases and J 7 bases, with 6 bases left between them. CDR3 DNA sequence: TGTGCCAGCAGTTTAATTAAAAATGAGCAGTTCTTC. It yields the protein CASSLIKNEQFF.

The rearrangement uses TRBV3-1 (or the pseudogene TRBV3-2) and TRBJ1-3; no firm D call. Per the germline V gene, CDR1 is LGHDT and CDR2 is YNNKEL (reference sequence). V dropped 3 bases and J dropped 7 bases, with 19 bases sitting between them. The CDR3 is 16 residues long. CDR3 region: CASSQRKAWHGNTIYF. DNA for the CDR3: TGTGCCAGCAGCCAGCGGAAGGCCTGGCACGGGAACACCATATATTTT.

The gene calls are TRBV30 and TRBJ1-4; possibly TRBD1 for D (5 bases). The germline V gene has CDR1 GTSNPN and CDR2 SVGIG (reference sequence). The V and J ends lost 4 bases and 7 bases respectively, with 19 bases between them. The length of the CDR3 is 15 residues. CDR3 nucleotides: TGTGCCTGGATGGCGAGCGGGGGTCTGGGTGAAAAACTGTTTTTT. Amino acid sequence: CAWMASGGLGEKLFF.

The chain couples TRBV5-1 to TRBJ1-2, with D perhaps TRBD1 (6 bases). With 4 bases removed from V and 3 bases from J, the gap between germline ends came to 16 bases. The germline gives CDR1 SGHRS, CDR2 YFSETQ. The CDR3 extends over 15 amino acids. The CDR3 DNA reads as TGCGCCAGCAGCAGGAACCGGGACACAGACTATGGCTACACCTTC. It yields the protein CASSRNRDTDYGYTF. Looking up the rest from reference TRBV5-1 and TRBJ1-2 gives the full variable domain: KAGVTQTPRYLIKTRGQQVTLSCSPISGHRSVSWYQQTPGQGLQFLFEYFSETQRNKGNFPGRFSGRQFSNSRSEMNVSTLELGDSALYLCASSRNRDTDYGYTFGSGTRLTVV.

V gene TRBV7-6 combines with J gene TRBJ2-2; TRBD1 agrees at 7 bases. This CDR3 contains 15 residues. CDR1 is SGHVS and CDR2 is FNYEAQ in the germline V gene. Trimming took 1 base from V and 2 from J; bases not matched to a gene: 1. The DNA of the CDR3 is TGTGCCAGCAGCTTAGGACAGGGAAACACCGGGGAGCTGTTTTTT. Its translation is CASSLGQGNTGELFF.

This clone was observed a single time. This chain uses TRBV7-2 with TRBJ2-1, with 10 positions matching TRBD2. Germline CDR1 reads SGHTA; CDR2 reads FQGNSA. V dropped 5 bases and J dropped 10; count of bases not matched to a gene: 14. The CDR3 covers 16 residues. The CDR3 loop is CASSPTRLAGVGEQFF. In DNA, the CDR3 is TGTGCCAGCAGCCCGACCCGTCTAGCGGGAGTTGGAGAGCAGTTCTTC.

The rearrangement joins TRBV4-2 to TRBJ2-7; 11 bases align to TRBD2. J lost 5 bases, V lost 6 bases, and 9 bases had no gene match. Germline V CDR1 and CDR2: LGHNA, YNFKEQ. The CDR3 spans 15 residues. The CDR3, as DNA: TGTGCCAGCAGATTACTAGCGGGAGCTCGGAACGAGCAGTACTTC. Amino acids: CASRLLAGARNEQYF.

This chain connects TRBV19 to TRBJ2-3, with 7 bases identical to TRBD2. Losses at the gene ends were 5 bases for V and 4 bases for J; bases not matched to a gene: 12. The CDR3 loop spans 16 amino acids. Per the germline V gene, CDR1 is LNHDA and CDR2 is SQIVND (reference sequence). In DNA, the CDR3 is TGTGCCAGTAGTTCCCGTAGCGGGCCCGGGGCAGATACGCAGTATTTT. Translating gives CASSSRSGPGADTQYF.

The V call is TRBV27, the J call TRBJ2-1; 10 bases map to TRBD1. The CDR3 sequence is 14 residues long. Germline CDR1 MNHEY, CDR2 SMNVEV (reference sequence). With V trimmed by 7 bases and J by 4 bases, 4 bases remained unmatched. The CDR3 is CASTTGGSYNEQFF. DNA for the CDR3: TGTGCCAGCACGACAGGGGGCAGTTACAATGAGCAGTTCTTC.

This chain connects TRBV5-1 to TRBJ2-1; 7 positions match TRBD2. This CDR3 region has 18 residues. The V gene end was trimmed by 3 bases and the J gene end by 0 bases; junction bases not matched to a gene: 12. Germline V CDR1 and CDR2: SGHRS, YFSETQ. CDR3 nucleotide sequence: TGCGCCAGCAGCTCCCGATACACTAGCGCCAGCTCCTACAATGAGCAGTTCTTC. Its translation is CASSSRYTSASSYNEQFF.

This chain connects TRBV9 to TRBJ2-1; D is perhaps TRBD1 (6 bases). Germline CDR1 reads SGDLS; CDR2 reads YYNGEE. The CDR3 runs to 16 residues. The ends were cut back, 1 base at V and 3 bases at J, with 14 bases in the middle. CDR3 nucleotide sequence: TGTGCCAGCAGCGTATCCGGACAGACAGACTACAATGAGCAGTTCTTC. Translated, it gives CASSVSGQTDYNEQFF. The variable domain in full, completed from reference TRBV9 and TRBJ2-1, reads DSGVTQTPKHLITATGQRVTLRCSPRSGDLSVYWYQQSLDQGLQFLIQYYNGEERAKGNILERFSAQQFPDLHSELNLSSLELGDSALYFCASSVSGQTDYNEQFFGPGTRLTVL.

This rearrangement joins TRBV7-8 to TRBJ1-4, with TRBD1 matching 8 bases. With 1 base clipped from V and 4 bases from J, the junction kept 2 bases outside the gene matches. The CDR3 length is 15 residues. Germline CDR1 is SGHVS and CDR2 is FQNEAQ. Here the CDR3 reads CASSLGQGSNEKLFF. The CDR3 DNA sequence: TGTGCCAGCAGCTTAGGACAGGGGAGTAATGAAAAACTGTTTTTT.

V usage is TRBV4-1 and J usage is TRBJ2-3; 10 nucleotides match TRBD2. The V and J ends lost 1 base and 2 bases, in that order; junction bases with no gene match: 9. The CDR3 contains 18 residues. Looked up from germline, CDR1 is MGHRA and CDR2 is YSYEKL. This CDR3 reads CASSQAMLAGENTDTQYF. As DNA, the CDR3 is TGCGCCAGCAGCCAAGCTATGCTAGCGGGAGAGAACACAGATACGCAGTATTTT.

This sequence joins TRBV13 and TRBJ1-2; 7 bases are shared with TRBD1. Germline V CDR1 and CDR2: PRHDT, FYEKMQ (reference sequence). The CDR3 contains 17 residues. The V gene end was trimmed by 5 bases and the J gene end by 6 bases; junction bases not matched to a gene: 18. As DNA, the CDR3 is TGTGCCAGCAGCCCTCGTGGAGGGGGCTCTTCTCGGGATGGCTACACCTTC. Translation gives CASSPRGGGSSRDGYTF.

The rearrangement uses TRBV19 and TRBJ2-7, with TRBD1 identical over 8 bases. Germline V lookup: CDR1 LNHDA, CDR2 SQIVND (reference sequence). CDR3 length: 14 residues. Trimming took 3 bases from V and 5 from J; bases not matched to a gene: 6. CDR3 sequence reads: CASSMQGALHEQYF. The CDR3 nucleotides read TGTGCCAGTAGTATGCAGGGGGCTTTACACGAGCAGTACTTC.